This entry lists 19 T cell receptor beta chains sequenced from one sample in a study of blood T cell repertoires in COVID-19. Here immunoSEQ multiplex PCR was the method, and the copy in TCRdb shows in-frame clones only, minus some. The sample has 65,000 or so clones; approximately 80% are singletons. Sequencing input: peripheral blood. All receptors come from a human donor in a cohort sampled during active COVID-19.

The chain couples TRBV29-1 to TRBJ2-1; a weak D match, TRBD2 (6 bases). The CDR3 covers 13 residues. Trimming cost V 5 bases and J 0 bases, with 8 bases left between them. Germline V gene data show CDR1 as SQVTM and CDR2 as ANQGSEA. CDR3 loop: CSVRGSSYNEQFF. CDR3 nucleotides: TGCAGCGTTCGGGGGAGCTCCTACAATGAGCAGTTCTTC.

This chain connects TRBV5-1 to TRBJ2-1; unclear D gene. CDR3 size: 13 residues. Trimming took off 2 bases at V and 8 bases at J, with 11 bases between the two ends. The germline gives CDR1 SGHRS, CDR2 YFSETQ. The CDR3 loop is CASSLKVAYEQFF. In DNA form, the CDR3 reads TGCGCCAGCAGCTTAAAGGTAGCCTATGAGCAGTTCTTC.

This clone was observed a few times. This chain joins TRBV11-2 and TRBJ2-1; 10 positions agree with TRBD2. V lost 1 base, J lost 6 bases, and 6 bases stayed unmatched. The CDR3 has 16 amino acids. Looked up from germline, CDR1 is SGHAT and CDR2 is FQNNGV. For the CDR3, the DNA is TGTGCCAGCAGCTTAGGAGCGGGAGGGCCACTCAATGAGCAGTTCTTC. Protein product: CASSLGAGGPLNEQFF.

Remarks on this clone: A junction boundary mismatches the germline segment, possibly from a read error. The chain couples TRBV7-3 to TRBJ2-1; 11 bases fit TRBD2. This CDR3 region has 14 residues. Germline assignment: CDR1 SGHTA and CDR2 FQGTGA. The CDR3 DNA follows: TGTGCCAGCAGCCTAACTAGCGGGAGCGATGAGCAGTTCTTC. Its translation: CASSLTSGSDEQFF. Full variable domain (remainder filled in from reference TRBV7-3 and TRBJ2-1): GAGVSQTPSNKVTEKGKYVELRCDPISGHTALYWYRQSLGQGPEFLIYFQGTGAADDSGLPNDRFFAVRPEGSVSTLKIQRTERGDSAVYLCASSLTSGSDEQFFGPGTRLTVL.

The chain employs TRBV28 and TRBJ1-2; D gene uncertain. Germline values: CDR1 MDHEN, CDR2 SYDVKM. The CDR3 length is 14 residues. V dropped 2 bases and J dropped 5 bases, with 12 bases sitting between them. The CDR3 protein is CASSLLPGGYGYTF. The CDR3 DNA follows: TGTGCCAGCAGTTTACTCCCGGGAGGGTATGGCTACACCTTC.

The gene calls are TRBV3-1 (or the pseudogene TRBV3-2) and TRBJ2-3, with a tentative D call TRBD1 (5 bases). The CDR3 covers 15 residues. Trimming took off 4 bases at V and 1 base at J, with 12 bases between the two ends. CDR1 and CDR2 from the germline V gene are LGHDT and YNNKEL (reference sequence). This CDR3 reads CASSPVGARTDTQYF. The CDR3 DNA sequence: TGTGCCAGCAGCCCGGTAGGGGCTCGCACAGATACGCAGTATTTT.

V and J are TRBV20-1 and TRBJ2-3; 8 nucleotides agree with TRBD2. This CDR3 contains 14 residues. Losses at the gene ends were 3 bases for V and 2 bases for J; bases not matched to a gene: 4. Germline V CDR1 and CDR2: DFQATT, SNEGSKA (reference sequence). The CDR3 bases are TGCAGTGCTAGTCGGCGGGGGGTCACAGATACGCAGTATTTT. This codes for CSASRRGVTDTQYF.

The gene calls are TRBV7-9 and TRBJ1-2; no clear D gene. The CDR3 totals 13 residues. The germline V gene encodes CDR1 SEHNR and CDR2 FQNEAQ (reference sequence). Between the trimmed V and J ends, which lost 4 bases and 7 bases, there was a span of 13 bases. The CDR3 protein is CASSSTLGSGYTF. As DNA, the CDR3 is TGTGCCAGCAGCTCTACCCTGGGGAGTGGCTACACCTTC. The variable domain in full, with the rest retrieved from reference TRBV7-9 and TRBJ1-2, is DTGVSQNPRHKITKRGQNVTFRCDPISEHNRLYWYRQTLGQGPEFLTYFQNEAQLEKSRLLSDRFSAERPKGSFSTLEIQRTEQGDSAMYLCASSSTLGSGYTFGSGTRLTVV.

In its sample, this clone was seen a few times. The chain links TRBV6-6 to TRBJ1-6; no clear D. CDR1 and CDR2 from the germline V gene are MNHNY and SVGAGI (reference sequence). V was trimmed by 2 bases and J by 10 bases, leaving 15 bases between them. There are 15 residues in the CDR3. In DNA form, the CDR3 reads TGTGCCAGCAGTTACGAGCGGGCTACGAGGTCACCCCTCCACTTT. Its translation is CASSYERATRSPLHF.

J is TRBJ1-1 and V is TRBV4-2, with D unclear. The length of the CDR3 is 14 residues. Germline V gene lookup returns CDR1 LGHNA and CDR2 YNFKEQ. V gave up 0 bases and J gave up 1 base, with 6 bases separating them. The DNA of the CDR3 is TGTGCCAGCAGCCAAGATCGACAGAACACTGAAGCTTTCTTT. Translating gives CASSQDRQNTEAFF.

This chain joins TRBV10-2 and TRBJ2-2; 7 nucleotides agree with TRBD1. CDR1 is WSHSY, CDR2 SAAADI, per germline. This CDR3 spans 17 amino acids. The V gene end was trimmed by 4 bases and the J gene end by 4 bases; junction bases not matched to a gene: 12. In nucleotides, the CDR3 is TGCGCCAGCAGTGTCTCAGGGGGTTATTGGGGCACCGGGGAGCTGTTTTTT. Its translation is CASSVSGGYWGTGELFF.

This rearrangement joins TRBV5-1 to TRBJ2-4; the match to TRBD2 covers 7 bases. In germline, CDR1 is SGHRS, CDR2 YFSETQ. The CDR3 loop spans 16 amino acids. Unmatched junction bases numbered 10, after V lost 0 bases and J lost 7 bases. The CDR3 DNA reads TGCGCCAGCAGCTTGGGTCTAGCGGCCCTGGGGAACATTCAGTACTTC. Amino acid sequence: CASSLGLAALGNIQYF.

The chain couples TRBV2 to TRBJ2-7, with 8 bases that match TRBD1. CDR3 length equals 13 residues. Germline CDR1 is SNHLY and CDR2 is FYNNEI. V lost 6 bases, J lost 4 bases, and 5 bases stayed unmatched. CDR3 coding DNA: TGTGCCAGCAGCCAGGGGGCGTTGTACGAGCAGTACTTC. Its protein is CASSQGALYEQYF.

The chain links TRBV5-5 to TRBJ2-1; TRBD2 aligns across 9 bases. V lost 1 base and J lost 4; bases outside the gene matches: 9. Per germline, CDR1 SGHKS and CDR2 YYEKEE (reference sequence). The CDR3 consists of 17 residues. The CDR3 sequence: CASSLHPTSGTYNEQFF. CDR3 bases: TGTGCCAGCAGCTTGCACCCGACTAGCGGAACTTACAATGAGCAGTTCTTC.

The J gene is TRBJ1-1, the V gene TRBV2, with D possibly being TRBD1 (5 bases). Looked up from germline, CDR1 is SNHLY and CDR2 is FYNNEI. V was pared by 4 bases and J by 3 bases, with 21 bases between. The CDR3 spans 17 residues. The CDR3 bases are TGTGCCAGCAGTGGGGCCTACGGGGGTAAACAGGACACTGAAGCTTTCTTT. Translated, it gives CASSGAYGGKQDTEAFF.

The chain combines TRBV21-1 with TRBJ1-5; the listed D gene, TRBD1, was not tested against the DNA. TRBV21-1 is a documented pseudogene. This CDR3 has 18 residues. For the CDR3, the DNA is TGTGCCAGCAGCAAAGGGGGCAGGGGTCTGATTCGCAATCAGCCCCAGCATTTT. Amino acid sequence: CASSKGGRGLIRNQPQHF.

This chain connects TRBV27 to TRBJ2-1, with D unclear. The V end lost 7 bases, the J end lost 0 bases, and 16 bases lay between the germline ends. From germline, CDR1 is MNHEY and CDR2 SMNVEV (reference sequence). The CDR3 is 16 residues long. CDR3 DNA sequence: TGTGCCAGCAACCTCCCCCTAAGAGACTCCTACAATGAGCAGTTCTTC. Translated, it gives CASNLPLRDSYNEQFF.

The V gene is TRBV7-8, the J gene TRBJ1-5; 9 bases line up with TRBD1. The V gene end was trimmed by 3 bases and the J gene end by 0 bases; junction bases not matched to a gene: 3. The CDR3 consists of 16 residues. CDR1 SGHVS and CDR2 FQNEAQ come from the germline V gene. The CDR3 protein is CASSFRQGDSNQPQHF. As DNA, the CDR3 is TGTGCCAGCAGCTTTCGACAGGGGGATAGCAATCAGCCCCAGCATTTT. Variable domain in full (rest from reference TRBV7-8 and TRBJ1-5): GAGVSQSPRYKVAKRGQDVALRCDPISGHVSLFWYQQALGQGPEFLTYFQNEAQLDKSGLPSDRFFAERPEGSVSTLKIQRTQQEDSAVYLCASSFRQGDSNQPQHFGDGTRLSIL.

The chain recombines TRBV20-1 with TRBJ2-1; 9 nucleotides agree with TRBD2. With 6 bases clipped from V and 8 bases from J, the junction kept 2 bases outside the gene matches. Germline lookup yields CDR1 DFQATT and CDR2 SNEGSKA (reference sequence). The CDR3 contains 11 residues. In DNA form, the CDR3 reads TGCAGTGCCCGACTAGCGGATGAGCAGTTCTTC. This encodes CSARLADEQFF.